This T cell receptor (beta chain) was captured by sequencing in a study of T cell responses to AZD1222 COVID-19 vaccine. Trimming took off 4 bases at V and 4 bases at J, with 20 bases between the two ends. CDR1 is SGHDT, CDR2 YYEEEE, per germline. This CDR3 has 16 residues. The assay was immunoSEQ multiplex PCR, and TCRdb's table has in-frame clones only and misses some. The table includes fewer than 150,000 clones, nearly 90% detected once. This chain joins TRBV5-6 and TRBJ1-2; unclear D gene. This specimen was peripheral blood, taken 28 days after the second AZD1222 dose. The source of this sequence is an adult who received the AZD1222 COVID-19 vaccine. The CDR3 protein is CASSPLFQEETYGYTF. CDR3 bases: TGTGCCAGCAGCCCCTTATTTCAGGAAGAGACCTATGGCTACACCTTC.